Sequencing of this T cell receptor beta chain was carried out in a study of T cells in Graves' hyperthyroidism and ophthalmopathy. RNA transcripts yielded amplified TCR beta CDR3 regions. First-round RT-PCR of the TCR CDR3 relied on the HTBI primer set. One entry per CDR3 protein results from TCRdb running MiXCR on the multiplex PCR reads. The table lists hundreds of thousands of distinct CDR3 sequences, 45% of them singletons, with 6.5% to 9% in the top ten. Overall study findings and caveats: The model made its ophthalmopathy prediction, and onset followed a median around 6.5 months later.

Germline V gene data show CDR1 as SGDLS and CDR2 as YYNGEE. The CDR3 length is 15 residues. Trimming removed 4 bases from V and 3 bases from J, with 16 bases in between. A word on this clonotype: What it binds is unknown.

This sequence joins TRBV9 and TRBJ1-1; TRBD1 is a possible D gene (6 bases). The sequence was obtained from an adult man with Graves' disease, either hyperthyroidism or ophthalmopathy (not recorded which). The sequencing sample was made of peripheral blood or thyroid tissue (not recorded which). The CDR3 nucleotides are TGTGCCAGCAGCAACCGAAGGGGGGTAGACACTGAAGCTTTCTTT. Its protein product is CASSNRRGVDTEAFF.